What follows are 3 T cell receptor beta chains derived from one specimen sequenced in a study of technical replicates of blood from a few donors. Profiling relied on immunoSEQ multiplex PCR, and the TCRdb table lists in-frame clones only, not all of them. The sample records fewer than 90,000 clones, around 94% being singletons. The specimen was T cells isolated from PBMCs. All receptors derive from a human donor in good health.

The V call is TRBV5-5, the J call TRBJ2-7, with 9 bases matching TRBD2. Germline CDR1 SGHKS, CDR2 YYEKEE (reference sequence). V dropped 5 bases and J dropped 2; count of bases not matched to a gene: 17. This CDR3 contains 18 residues. The CDR3 DNA reads TGTGCCAGCAGGGAGAGGGGGGCGTGGGCGGGAGGGCCCTACGAGCAGTACTTC. Protein sequence: CASRERGAWAGGPYEQYF.

The V gene is TRBV5-1, the J gene TRBJ1-6, with 8 bases matching TRBD1. V shed 7 bases and J 15 bases; nucleotides not matched to a gene: 9. The CDR3 consists of 12 residues. The germline gives CDR1 SGHRS, CDR2 YFSETQ. The CDR3 coding sequence is TGCGCCAGCCATGGACAGGGTGAAGTCCTCCACTTT. Protein sequence: CASHGQGEVLHF.

This chain joins TRBV28 and TRBJ2-2; a possible D gene is TRBD2 (5 bases). This CDR3 comprises 16 residues. Germline assignment: CDR1 MDHEN and CDR2 SYDVKM. The V end was cut by 5 bases, the J end by 0 bases, with 13 bases between. The CDR3 here is CASSPGSGANTGELFF. The DNA of the CDR3 is TGTGCCAGCAGTCCGGGATCAGGTGCGAACACCGGGGAGCTGTTTTTT.